The 3 T cell receptor beta chains below come from one sample, sequenced in a study of tumour-infiltrating T cells in Burkitt lymphoma. Sequencing was performed with immunoSEQ multiplex PCR; in TCRdb, only in-frame clones are kept and a portion is missing. This sample yields around 48,000 clones, of which around 31% are seen a single time; 2.9% belongs to the top ten. Sequencing used tumor tissue. The receptor source for this set is a human donor with Burkitt lymphoma.

This clone was picked up one time. The CDR3 DNA sequence: TGTGCCAGCAGTCGACTAGCGGGAGCCTACGAGCAGTACTTC. It yields the protein CASSRLAGAYEQYF. The chain combines TRBV7-2 with TRBJ2-7; the match to TRBD2 covers 12 bases. With V trimmed by 6 bases and J by 2 bases, 2 bases remained unmatched. CDR3 length: 14 residues. The germline V gene encodes CDR1 SGHTA and CDR2 FQGNSA. Using reference TRBV7-2 and TRBJ2-7 for the parts outside the CDR3, the full variable domain is GAGVSQSPSNKVTEKGKDVELRCDPISGHTALYWYRQSLGQGLEFLIYFQGNSAPDKSGLPSDRFSAERTGGSVSTLTIQRTQQEDSAVYLCASSRLAGAYEQYFGPGTRLTVT.

This clone has a handful of counts. The chain combines TRBV4-3 with TRBJ2-2; 8 bases fit TRBD1. The germline CDR1 and CDR2 sequences are LGHNA and YSLEER. With 3 bases clipped from V and 9 bases from J, the junction kept 6 bases outside the gene matches. The CDR3 has 14 amino acids. The CDR3 is CASSQRTGSRELFF. CDR3 DNA: TGCGCCAGCAGCCAGCGGACAGGGAGCCGGGAGCTGTTTTTT.

This clone was detected only a few times. The V and J genes are TRBV7-9 and TRBJ2-7; 8 bases line up with TRBD1. CDR1 and CDR2 from the germline V gene are SEHNR and FQNEAQ (reference sequence). The CDR3 contains 15 residues. Losses at the gene ends were 5 bases for V and 2 bases for J; bases not matched to a gene: 8. CDR3 DNA: TGTGCCAGCAGCCCCGGACAGGGCCAACCCTACGAGCAGTACTTC. Its protein product is CASSPGQGQPYEQYF.